These T cell receptor beta chains were read from a single sample in a study of shared clonotypes between healthy human individuals. Generated by immunoSEQ multiplex PCR, the TCRdb table keeps only in-frame clones and is missing some. The sample comprises some 350,000 clones, over 65% of which are singletons, and 10% rests with the top ten. The specimen sequenced was memory CD4+ T cells sorted from blood. These receptors all stem from a young man in good health. CDR3s include the opening cysteine and the closing phenylalanine or tryptophan. A D gene is named only where the DNA matches it firmly. Clone size, where shown, is once, few, many, or a class for clones that have expanded.

V gene: TRBV28
D gene: .
clone size: .
J gene: TRBJ1-5
CDR3 DNA: TGTGCCAGCAGTCCGACAGAGCTCTATAATCAGCCCCAGCATTTT
CDR3 protein: CASSPTELYNQPQHF

V gene: TRBV28
D gene: .
clone size: .
J gene: TRBJ1-3
CDR3 DNA: TGTGCCAGCAGTTCCCCGATGGGAACTGGAAACACCATATATTTT
CDR3 protein: CASSSPMGTGNTIYF

V gene: TRBV7-9
D gene: TRBD1
clone size: few
J gene: TRBJ1-1
CDR3 DNA: TGTGCCAGCAGCGGGACAGGGGCCCCCCCAGGCAGGGAAGCTTTCTTT
CDR3 protein: CASSGTGAPPGREAFF

V gene: TRBV2
D gene: .
clone size: .
J gene: TRBJ2-3
CDR3 DNA: TGTGCCAGCAGTGAAGGGCAGGGTGGAACAGATACGCAGTATTTT
CDR3 protein: CASSEGQGGTDTQYF

V gene: TRBV6-5
D gene: .
clone size: .
J gene: TRBJ1-4
CDR3 DNA: TGTGCCAGCAGTTACAAAAGTTACGAGGGAAAACTGTTTTTT
CDR3 protein: CASSYKSYEGKLFF

V gene: TRBV5-4
D gene: TRBD2
clone size: .
J gene: TRBJ2-1
CDR3 DNA: TGTGCCAGCAGCTTGCGCGACGGGAGGCTCTACAATGAGCAGTTCTTC
CDR3 protein: CASSLRDGRLYNEQFF

V gene: TRBV29-1
D gene: TRBD2
clone size: .
J gene: TRBJ2-3
CDR3 DNA: TGCAGCGTTGAAGGGGGGGGTAGCGGGAGAACAGATACGCAGTATTTT
CDR3 protein: CSVEGGGSGRTDTQYF

V gene: TRBV29-1
D gene: TRBD1
clone size: once
J gene: TRBJ2-3
CDR3 DNA: TGCAGCGCGTACTCACAGGGGGCAGGAGATACGCAGTATTTT
CDR3 protein: CSAYSQGAGDTQYF

V gene: TRBV28
D gene: .
clone size: .
J gene: TRBJ2-5
CDR3 DNA: TGTGCCAGTCGAACGAATGGATTGACCCAGTACTTC
CDR3 protein: CASRTNGLTQYF

V gene: TRBV6-1
D gene: TRBD1
clone size: .
J gene: TRBJ2-6
CDR3 DNA: TGTGCCAGCAGTGCTCAGACAGGGGGATGGTCCGGGGCCAACGTCCTGACTTTC
CDR3 protein: CASSAQTGGWSGANVLTF

V gene: TRBV7-3
D gene: .
clone size: .
J gene: TRBJ2-5
CDR3 DNA: TGTGCCAGCAGCTTAGGTGGGACACTAAGAGGAGAGACCCAGTACTTC
CDR3 protein: CASSLGGTLRGETQYF

V gene: TRBV29-1
D gene: TRBD2
clone size: .
J gene: TRBJ2-1
CDR3 DNA: TGCAGCGTTGATAGGACTAGCCTGAGAGGGGGGCAGTTCTTC
CDR3 protein: CSVDRTSLRGGQFF

V gene: TRBV4-1
D gene: .
clone size: .
J gene: TRBJ2-5
CDR3 DNA: TGCGCCAGCAGCCAACACAGACTGACGGAGACCCAGTACTTC
CDR3 protein: CASSQHRLTETQYF

V gene: TRBV2
D gene: .
clone size: .
J gene: TRBJ2-1
CDR3 DNA: TGTGCCAGCAGCGCCGAGAGGGGTGAGCAGTTCTTC
CDR3 protein: CASSAERGEQFF

V gene: TRBV28
D gene: .
clone size: .
J gene: TRBJ1-1
CDR3 DNA: TGTGCCAGCAGTGCCGAAGGGGCCCGGACACTTCGGGACACTGAAGCTTTCTTT
CDR3 protein: CASSAEGARTLRDTEAFF

V gene: TRBV19
D gene: .
clone size: .
J gene: TRBJ1-5
CDR3 DNA: TGTGCCAGTAGTATATTGCCCGAGGGGAATCAGCCCCAGCATTTT
CDR3 protein: CASSILPEGNQPQHF

V gene: TRBV10-2
D gene: TRBD2
clone size: .
J gene: TRBJ2-7
CDR3 DNA: TGCGCCAGCATTCAGGGCCCTAGCGGGAGCTACGAGCAGTACTTC
CDR3 protein: CASIQGPSGSYEQYF

V gene: TRBV4-3
D gene: .
clone size: .
J gene: TRBJ1-2
CDR3 DNA: TGCGCCAGCAGCCAAGTGAAAGGGAACGGCTACACCTTC
CDR3 protein: CASSQVKGNGYTF

V gene: TRBV25-1
D gene: .
clone size: once
J gene: TRBJ2-7
CDR3 DNA: TGTGCCAGCAGTGAAGGGGGATGGTCCTACGAGCAGTACTTC
CDR3 protein: CASSEGGWSYEQYF

V gene: TRBV27
D gene: .
clone size: .
J gene: TRBJ2-7
CDR3 DNA: TGTGCCAGCAGTTTAGCAGGGCCTTCCTACGAGCAGTACTTC
CDR3 protein: CASSLAGPSYEQYF

V gene: TRBV29-1
D gene: .
clone size: .
J gene: TRBJ2-3
CDR3 DNA: TGCAGCGTCCGTAAGGGTGGAACAGATACGCAGTATTTT
CDR3 protein: CSVRKGGTDTQYF

V gene: TRBV7-2
D gene: .
clone size: .
J gene: TRBJ2-1
CDR3 DNA: TGTGCCAGCAGCTTATCTGGTAGCTCCTACAATGAGCAGTTCTTC
CDR3 protein: CASSLSGSSYNEQFF

V gene: TRBV2
D gene: .
clone size: .
J gene: TRBJ2-1
CDR3 DNA: TGTGCCAGCAACAGCAGACGAGGGGACAATGAGCAGTTCTTC
CDR3 protein: CASNSRRGDNEQFF

V gene: TRBV9
D gene: TRBD2
clone size: .
J gene: TRBJ2-1
CDR3 DNA: TGTGCCAGCAGCGTCTGGCTAGCGGGAGTGGACGAGCAGTTCTTC
CDR3 protein: CASSVWLAGVDEQFF

V gene: TRBV6-1
D gene: .
clone size: .
J gene: TRBJ1-2
CDR3 DNA: TGTGCCAGCAGCCTCGATTCTGGGAGGGCTGGCTACACCTTC
CDR3 protein: CASSLDSGRAGYTF

V gene: TRBV9
D gene: .
clone size: .
J gene: TRBJ1-3
CDR3 DNA: TGTGCCAGCAGCGTAGCGGGCGTTGCTGGAAACACCATATATTTT
CDR3 protein: CASSVAGVAGNTIYF

V gene: TRBV9
D gene: .
clone size: .
J gene: TRBJ2-3
CDR3 DNA: TGTGCCAGCAGCGTAGGTTCCTGGAGCACAGATACGCAGTATTTT
CDR3 protein: CASSVGSWSTDTQYF

V gene: TRBV7-6
D gene: TRBD2
clone size: .
J gene: TRBJ2-1
CDR3 DNA: TGTGCCAGCAGCTTAGTTCGGCTAGCGGGCTCCTACAATGAGCAGTTCTTC
CDR3 protein: CASSLVRLAGSYNEQFF

V gene: TRBV4-1
D gene: TRBD1
clone size: once
J gene: TRBJ1-1
CDR3 DNA: TGCGCCAGCAGCAAAGTCGCCGGCTCAGGGGGGGTGGGCACTGAAGCTTTCTTT
CDR3 protein: CASSKVAGSGGVGTEAFF

V gene: TRBV29-1
D gene: .
clone size: many
J gene: TRBJ1-1
CDR3 DNA: TGCAGCGTTGTCAACACTGAAGCTTTCTTT
CDR3 protein: CSVVNTEAFF

V gene: TRBV14
D gene: .
clone size: .
J gene: TRBJ2-3
CDR3 DNA: TGTGCCAGCAGCCCACACACAGATACGCAGTATTTT
CDR3 protein: CASSPHTDTQYF

V gene: TRBV25-1
D gene: .
clone size: .
J gene: TRBJ2-6
CDR3 DNA: TGTGCCAGCAGTGACCCCTCTGGGGCCAACGTCCTGACTTTC
CDR3 protein: CASSDPSGANVLTF

V gene: TRBV27
D gene: TRBD2
clone size: .
J gene: TRBJ2-2
CDR3 DNA: TGTGCCAGCCATAGAAGCGGGAGTCGGACCGGGGAGCTGTTTTTT
CDR3 protein: CASHRSGSRTGELFF

V gene: TRBV11-2
D gene: .
clone size: once
J gene: TRBJ2-1
CDR3 DNA: TGTGCCAGCAGCGTAGCGATAGTTTACAATGAGCAGTTCTTC
CDR3 protein: CASSVAIVYNEQFF

V gene: TRBV19
D gene: TRBD1
clone size: .
J gene: TRBJ1-2
CDR3 DNA: TGTGCCAGTAGTCCGGACAGGTACGATGGCTACACCTTC
CDR3 protein: CASSPDRYDGYTF

V gene: TRBV10-3
D gene: TRBD1
clone size: once
J gene: TRBJ2-7
CDR3 DNA: TGTGCCATCACTCAGGGGGCGGGCGAGCAGTACTTC
CDR3 protein: CAITQGAGEQYF

V gene: TRBV5-6
D gene: TRBD1
clone size: .
J gene: TRBJ2-3
CDR3 DNA: TGTGCCAGCAGCTTAACTTCCGGGACAGACACTAGCACAGATACGCAGTATTTT
CDR3 protein: CASSLTSGTDTSTDTQYF

V gene: TRBV28
D gene: .
clone size: .
J gene: TRBJ2-7
CDR3 DNA: TGTGCCAGCAGTTTAGGGCGGGGCAGGTGGGCTGGCCACGAGCAGTACTTC
CDR3 protein: CASSLGRGRWAGHEQYF

V gene: TRBV19
D gene: .
clone size: .
J gene: TRBJ1-2
CDR3 DNA: TGTGCCAGTTCCCGTGGGGTAGCTGGTGACTATGGCTACACCTTC
CDR3 protein: CASSRGVAGDYGYTF

V gene: TRBV5-4
D gene: TRBD2
clone size: .
J gene: TRBJ2-3
CDR3 DNA: TGTGCCAGCAGCCACGGCGGGAGGGTAGCAGATACGCAGTATTTT
CDR3 protein: CASSHGGRVADTQYF

V gene: TRBV13
D gene: .
clone size: .
J gene: TRBJ2-2
CDR3 DNA: TGTGCCAGCGGCCAGCGGGTAAACACCGGGGAGCTGTTTTTT
CDR3 protein: CASGQRVNTGELFF

V gene: TRBV5-4
D gene: TRBD2
clone size: many
J gene: TRBJ2-3
CDR3 DNA: TGTGCCAGCAGCTTGGGGACTAGCGGCACAGATACGCAGTATTTT
CDR3 protein: CASSLGTSGTDTQYF

V gene: TRBV4-3
D gene: .
clone size: .
J gene: TRBJ2-2
CDR3 DNA: TGCGCCAGCAGCCGGAGGGCGACAGGAAACACCGGGGAGCTGTTTTTT
CDR3 protein: CASSRRATGNTGELFF

V gene: TRBV27
D gene: .
clone size: .
J gene: TRBJ2-3
CDR3 DNA: TGTGCCAGCAGTTTTAAAGGTTACACAGATACGCAGTATTTT
CDR3 protein: CASSFKGYTDTQYF